This is a list of T cell receptor beta chains from one sample in a study of T cells in Graves' hyperthyroidism and ophthalmopathy. Each CDR3 protein is one row after TCRdb ran MiXCR on the multiplex PCR reads. This table has 350,000 or so distinct CDR3 sequences, about a sixth appearing once. The material sequenced was blood. Receptor source: a woman between 35 and 50 years old with Graves' ophthalmopathy. CDR3s include the opening cysteine and the closing phenylalanine or tryptophan. The D gene is left open where the match is weak. A row's size may be missing; if present it is once, few, many or a size class.

. TRBJ2-2 TRBV6-2/TRBV6-3 14 . CASSWIVLTGELFF TGTGCCAGCAGTTGGATTGTTCTCACCGGGGAGCTGTTTTTT
TRBD1 TRBJ1-1 TRBV28 15 many CASRQGFFGNTEAFF TGTGCCAGCAGACAGGGGTTTTTTGGGAACACTGAAGCTTTCTTT
TRBD1 TRBJ1-5 TRBV12-3/TRBV12-4 15 many CASSGGTARGQPQHF TGTGCCAGCAGTGGCGGGACAGCGCGGGGTCAGCCCCAGCATTTT
TRBD1 TRBJ1-5 TRBV19 18 many CASRQGQGAGENNQPQHF TGTGCCAGTAGACAAGGACAGGGGGCTGGGGAGAACAATCAGCCCCAGCATTTT
. TRBJ1-2 TRBV12-3/TRBV12-4 13 few CASSYGYGNGYTF TGTGCCAGCAGTTATGGTTACGGGAATGGCTACACCTTC
. TRBJ2-5 TRBV15 14 many CATSRGTVQETQYF TGTGCCACCAGCAGGGGAACAGTTCAAGAGACCCAGTACTTC
TRBD2 TRBJ2-5 TRBV2 15 many CATKGLAGGQETQYF TGTGCCACCAAGGGGCTAGCGGGGGGCCAAGAGACCCAGTACTTC
. TRBJ1-2 TRBV12-3/TRBV12-4 15 . CASSRGGGVGYGYTF TGTGCCAGCAGCAGAGGTGGCGGGGTGGGATATGGCTACACCTTC
. TRBJ1-1 TRBV10-2 14 many CASSVKAMNTEAFF TGCGCCAGCAGTGTAAAGGCCATGAACACTGAAGCTTTCTTT
. TRBJ2-7 TRBV12-3/TRBV12-4 14 many CASSGMGLSYEQYF TGTGCCAGCTCGGGAATGGGACTCTCGTACGAGCAGTACTTC
TRBD2 TRBJ2-7 TRBV5-1 15 few CASSTSGRGAYEQYF TGCGCCAGCAGTACTAGCGGGAGAGGCGCCTACGAGCAGTACTTC
. TRBJ2-5 TRBV19 12 many CASSAWPETQYF TGTGCCAGTAGCGCCTGGCCAGAGACCCAGTACTTC
. TRBJ1-1 TRBV7-9 14 . CASDHAGRNTEAFF TGTGCCAGCGATCACGCCGGGAGGAACACTGAAGCTTTCTTT
TRBD2 TRBJ2-6 TRBV30 14 few CAWAGGTGANVLTF TGTGCCTGGGCGGGGGGAACGGGGGCCAACGTCCTGACTTTC
. TRBJ2-4 TRBV3-1 19 . CASSQESRPTILAKNIQYF TGTGCCAGCAGCCAAGAATCCCGCCCGACCATTCTAGCCAAAAACATTCAGTACTTC
. TRBJ2-2 TRBV5-1 15 many CASSLVARDSGELFF TGCGCCAGCAGCTTGGTAGCTAGGGATTCCGGGGAGCTGTTTTTT
TRBD2 TRBJ2-7 TRBV6-1 14 few CASSARLAGHEQYF TGTGCCAGCAGTGCCAGACTAGCGGGACACGAGCAGTACTTC
. TRBJ2-7 TRBV28 12 many CASSWGEGEQYF TGTGCCAGCAGTTGGGGGGAAGGTGAGCAGTACTTC
. TRBJ2-5 TRBV3-1 14 . CASSQRHSKETQYF TGTGCCAGCAGCCAAAGGCACAGCAAAGAGACCCAGTACTTC
TRBD1 TRBJ1-5 TRBV6-5 16 many CASSPSGGRGNQPQHF TGTGCCAGCAGTCCTTCAGGGGGCCGGGGCAATCAGCCCCAGCATTTT
. TRBJ2-2 TRBV7-2 15 . CASSARRGPTGELFF TGTGCCAGCAGCGCCCGCAGAGGGCCGACCGGGGAGCTGTTTTTT
. TRBJ1-1 TRBV4-2 17 many CASSPMGGAGSGTEAFF TGTGCCAGCAGCCCAATGGGGGGAGCGGGAAGTGGCACTGAAGCTTTCTTT
. TRBJ2-6 TRBV27 16 many CASMRRAGAGANVLTF TGTGCCAGCATGAGAAGGGCAGGCGCTGGGGCCAACGTCCTGACTTTC
. TRBJ1-5 TRBV5-6 15 . CASSGEGYQGQPQHF TGTGCCAGCAGTGGGGAAGGCTATCAGGGTCAGCCCCAGCATTTT
. TRBJ1-5 TRBV3-1 13 many CASSQGVQGPQHF TGTGCCAGCAGCCAGGGGGTACAAGGGCCCCAGCATTTT
. TRBJ1-5 TRBV29-1 17 many CSAQLGGGAYSNQPQHF TGCAGCGCCCAATTGGGGGGGGGCGCCTATAGCAATCAGCCCCAGCATTTT